These T cell receptor beta chains were read from a single sample in a study of T cells in Graves' hyperthyroidism and ophthalmopathy. TCRdb reanalysed the multiplex PCR reads using MiXCR and keeps one entry per CDR3 protein. The sample includes roughly 400,000 distinct CDR3 sequences, roughly an eighth seen only once; the top ten take 25% to 30%. The sequencing input was blood. These receptors came from a middle-aged man with Graves' ophthalmopathy. The CDR3 runs from the conserved cysteine through the conserved F or W. D genes are given only for firm matches. Clone size is given for some rows only: seen once, a few or many times, or a class if the clone is expanded.

>many|TRBJ1-6|18|NA|TRBV7-8
TGTGCCAGCAGCTTAGCCCTAAGACAGAGCTCCTATAATTCACCCCTCCACTTT
CASSLALRQSSYNSPLHF
>NA|TRBJ2-3|14|NA|TRBV29-1
TGCAGCGTTGAGAGCAGCACTAGCACAGATACGCAGTATTTT
CSVESSTSTDTQYF
>many|TRBJ2-5|11|TRBD2|TRBV28
TGTGCCAGCGGGAGGGAAGAGACCCAGTACTTC
CASGREETQYF
>NA|TRBJ2-1|16|TRBD2|TRBV6-4
TGTGCCAGCAAGACTAGCGAACTGTTAACCTACAATGAGCAGTTCTTC
CASKTSELLTYNEQFF
>many|TRBJ2-5|13|TRBD1|TRBV2
TGTGCCAGCAGTGCGGACAGGTTTAGGACCCAGTACTTC
CASSADRFRTQYF
>NA|TRBJ2-4|15|NA|TRBV6-1
TGTGCCAGCAGAAACCCACGGGTGGATAAAAACATTCAGTACTTC
CASRNPRVDKNIQYF
>many|TRBJ2-2|15|TRBD1|TRBV7-3
TGTGCCAGCAGCTTACAGGGGGCGAACACCGGGGAGCTGTTTTTT
CASSLQGANTGELFF
>few|TRBJ2-3|18|NA|TRBV19
TGTGCCAGTAGTATGGGCCTAGCGTCATCCTTTTCCACAGATACGCAGTATTTT
CASSMGLASSFSTDTQYF
>many|TRBJ1-2|17|NA|TRBV29-1
TGCAGCGTTGACCGCGGTAGGGGGGGCGCGACCCGCTATGGCTACACCTTC
CSVDRGRGGATRYGYTF
>many|TRBJ1-1|15|NA|TRBV18
TGTGCCAGCTCACCAGCGGACCTACGGAACACTGAAGCTTTCTTT
CASSPADLRNTEAFF
>few|TRBJ1-1|15|TRBD1|TRBV19
TGTGCCAGTGCTAACAGGGGGTCGTGGAACACTGAAGCTTTCTTT
CASANRGSWNTEAFF
>many|TRBJ2-7|15|TRBD2|TRBV9
TGTGCCAGCAGCAAAGGGACTACACCCACCTACGAGCAGTACTTC
CASSKGTTPTYEQYF
>many|TRBJ2-1|14|TRBD1|TRBV12-3/TRBV12-4
TGTGCCAGCAGTAAAGAGACAGGGTACAATGAGCAGTTCTTC
CASSKETGYNEQFF
>NA|TRBJ2-7|16|NA|TRBV5-6
TGTGCCAGCAGCGGGCGGATTCGCGGGATCTACTACGAGCAGTACTTC
CASSGRIRGIYYEQYF
>NA|TRBJ2-2|19|TRBD1|TRBV11-2
TGTGCCAGCAGCTTAGACTTAGCCGACAGGGACACGAACACCGGGGAGCTGTTTTTT
CASSLDLADRDTNTGELFF
>many|TRBJ2-5|15|NA|TRBV5-6
TGTGCCAGCAGCTTCTTCGGCAGCCGGGGAGAGACCCAGTACTTC
CASSFFGSRGETQYF
>NA|TRBJ1-6|13|TRBD1|TRBV28
TGTGCCAGCAGTCGGGACAGAGATGCCCCCCTCCACTTT
CASSRDRDAPLHF
>NA|TRBJ2-6|18|NA|TRBV7-9
TGTGCCAGCAGCATGGGACAAGGGCTAGTCGATGGGGCCAACGTCCTGACTTTC
CASSMGQGLVDGANVLTF
>NA|TRBJ2-3|12|NA|TRBV5-4
TGTGCCAGCAGCTTGGAGGCAGATACGCAGTATTTT
CASSLEADTQYF
>NA|TRBJ2-5|13|NA|TRBV10-3
TGTGCCATCAGGGAAGACATCCAAGAGACCCAGTACTTC
CAIREDIQETQYF
>NA|TRBJ2-7|13|NA|TRBV30
TGTGCCTGGAACCTAGACCTCCTCGACGAGCAGTACTTC
CAWNLDLLDEQYF
>NA|TRBJ2-2|16|NA|TRBV5-1
TGCGCCAGCAGCCCCCCGGGCGCGGAGAGCACCGGGGAGCTGTTTTTT
CASSPPGAESTGELFF